Listed below are T cell receptor beta chains from one sample, sequenced in a study of T-cell memory formation after mild COVID-19. MiXCR was run by TCRdb on the 5' RACE reads, yielding one entry per CDR3 protein. This table holds approximately 48,000 distinct CDR3 sequences, about 7.3% found once. Sequencing was done on a sample of PBMCs or a T cell subset sorted from them (not recorded which). These receptor sequences come from a man between 18 and 35 years old who had mild COVID-19 (a few samples of this study predate the infection). Cell type and time point are not known. The CDR3 runs from the conserved cysteine through the conserved F or W. The order of the fields is J gene, V gene, D gene, CDR3 length, clone size, CDR3 protein, CDR3 DNA. D genes are given only for firm matches. Clone size is given for some rows only: seen once, a few or many times, or a class if the clone is expanded.

>TRBJ2-4|TRBV4-3|NA|16|few
CASSQRVATEGNIQYF
TGCGCCAGCAGCCAACGGGTTGCCACGGAAGGAAACATTCAGTACTTC
>TRBJ2-3|TRBV5-4|TRBD1|14|few
CASSSGGATDTQYF
TGTGCCAGCAGCTCAGGGGGAGCCACAGATACGCAGTATTTT
>TRBJ2-2|TRBV6-5|TRBD1|16|NA
CASRRTGTGGVGELFF
TGTGCCAGCAGACGCACCGGGACAGGGGGAGTCGGGGAGCTGTTTTTT
>TRBJ2-1|TRBV4-2|TRBD2|17|many
CASSQQIRGGLGNEQFF
TGTGCCAGCAGCCAACAAATTCGGGGGGGCCTCGGCAATGAGCAGTTCTTC
>TRBJ2-3|TRBV12-3/TRBV12-4|NA|15|many
CASSPYLKRTDTQYF
TGTGCCAGCAGTCCATACTTAAAGCGCACAGATACGCAGTATTTT
>TRBJ2-3|TRBV15|NA|17|NA
CATSRAQLMVSGDTQYF
TGTGCCACCAGCAGAGCCCAGCTGATGGTTAGTGGGGATACGCAGTATTTT
>TRBJ2-1|TRBV20-1|TRBD2|16|NA
CSAHRTSGGTYNEQFF
TGCAGTGCCCACCGAACTAGCGGGGGGACTTACAATGAGCAGTTCTTC
>TRBJ2-2|TRBV4-2|NA|15|few
CASSQEGAGTGELFF
TGTGCCAGCAGTCAGGAGGGGGCGGGCACCGGGGAGCTGTTTTTT
>TRBJ1-6|TRBV30|NA|12|few
CAWRRLNSPLHF
TGTGCCTGGAGAAGGCTCAATTCACCCCTCCACTTT
>TRBJ2-3|TRBV11-1|NA|13|many
CASSLGLLDTQYF
TGTGCCAGCAGCTTGGGTTTGTTAGATACGCAGTATTTT
>TRBJ2-1|TRBV5-1|TRBD2|13|NA
CASSFEAGTEQFF
TGCGCCAGCAGCTTCGAAGCGGGGACTGAGCAGTTCTTC
>TRBJ2-3|TRBV7-2|NA|16|many
CASSSGGAGRTDTQYF
TGTGCCAGCAGCTCAGGGGGGGCAGGGAGGACAGATACGCAGTATTTT
>TRBJ1-4|TRBV19|NA|11|few
CASSIRDTLFF
TGTGCCAGTAGTATCCGGGATACTCTGTTTTTT
>TRBJ2-1|TRBV4-2|NA|13|many
CASSQAAGNEQFF
TGTGCCAGCAGCCAGGCGGCGGGCAATGAGCAGTTCTTC
>TRBJ1-1|TRBV12-3/TRBV12-4|NA|12|many
CASSPDTGEAFF
TGTGCCAGCAGCCCTGACACCGGTGAAGCTTTCTTT
>TRBJ2-7|TRBV12-3/TRBV12-4|NA|13|many
CASSRDGSYEQYF
TGTGCCAGCAGTCGGGACGGCTCCTACGAGCAGTACTTC
>TRBJ2-6|TRBV5-1|NA|13|few
CASKVSGANVLTF
TGCGCCAGCAAAGTCTCTGGGGCCAACGTCCTGACTTTC
>TRBJ1-5|TRBV6-5|NA|13|few
CASSYSFGQPQHF
TGTGCCAGCAGTTACTCCTTCGGGCAGCCCCAGCATTTT
>TRBJ2-7|TRBV12-3/TRBV12-4|TRBD2|12|few
CASGEGFYEQYF
TGTGCCAGTGGGGAGGGTTTCTACGAGCAGTACTTC
>TRBJ1-1|TRBV6-2/TRBV6-3|NA|15|many
CASSYSMVGNTEAFF
TGTGCCAGCAGTTACTCGATGGTGGGGAACACTGAAGCTTTCTTT
>TRBJ2-7|TRBV4-3|NA|13|NA
CASSQDLTYEQYF
TGCGCCAGCAGCCAAGATCTTACCTACGAGCAGTACTTC
>TRBJ2-4|TRBV12-3/TRBV12-4|TRBD2|17|many
CASSPTSGTTSKNIQYF
TGTGCCAGCAGCCCGACTAGCGGTACCACCTCCAAAAACATTCAGTACTTC
>TRBJ2-1|TRBV5-1|TRBD2|15|NA
CASSLWTSGNNEQFF
TGCGCCAGCAGCTTGTGGACTAGCGGGAACAATGAGCAGTTCTTC
>TRBJ2-1|TRBV29-1|TRBD2|14|many
CSVEGSGGFSEQFF
TGCAGCGTTGAGGGAAGCGGGGGGTTTTCGGAGCAGTTCTTC
>TRBJ1-2|TRBV5-1|NA|14|few
CASSSNRVEYGYTF
TGCGCCAGCAGCTCAAACAGGGTTGAATATGGCTACACCTTC